A single sample is the source of the 27 T cell receptor beta chains below, sequenced in a study of T cell responses to AZD1222 COVID-19 vaccine. The assay was immunoSEQ multiplex PCR, and TCRdb's table has in-frame clones only and misses some. This sample has some 130,000 clones, with just under 95% found just once. The specimen was peripheral blood, collected 28 days after the second AZD1222 dose. Receptor source: an adult who received the AZD1222 COVID-19 vaccine.

The chain carries TRBV27 and TRBJ2-1; a weak D match, TRBD1 (5 bases). Deletions cut 5 bases from V and 7 bases from J, with 18 bases between. The CDR3 loop spans 15 amino acids. The germline CDR1 and CDR2 sequences are MNHEY and SMNVEV (reference sequence). CDR3 sequence reads: CASSPGRAGPNEQFF. Here the CDR3 DNA reads TGTGCCAGCAGTCCCGGACGGGCAGGGCCAAATGAGCAGTTCTTC.

The V and J genes are TRBV11-1 and TRBJ1-2, with a possible D match to TRBD1 (5 bases). Trimming removed 5 bases at V and 1 base at J, with 17 bases between. This CDR3 contains 16 residues. Germline CDR1 SGHAT, CDR2 FQDESV (reference sequence). The CDR3: CASSRGRGLGNYGYTF. CDR3 DNA sequence: TGTGCCAGCAGCCGAGGACGGGGCTTGGGTAACTATGGCTACACCTTC. The full variable domain, in which reference TRBV11-1 and TRBJ1-2 provide the parts outside the CDR3, is EAEVAQSPRYKITEKSQAVAFWCDPISGHATLYWYRQILGQGPELLVQFQDESVVDDSQLPKDRFSAERLKGVDSTLKIQPAELGDSAMYLCASSRGRGLGNYGYTFGSGTRLTVV.

This clone was detected once. The rearrangement links TRBV4-2 to TRBJ2-7; 8 bases match TRBD2. J gave up 2 bases and V 1 base, and 4 bases lay outside the gene matches. The CDR3 has 15 amino acids. Germline V gene data show CDR1 as LGHNA and CDR2 as YNFKEQ. The CDR3 nucleotides read TGTGCCAGCAGCCAAGTAGGCGGGGGGACCTACGAGCAGTACTTC. This gives the protein CASSQVGGGTYEQYF.

This chain joins TRBV4-2 and TRBJ1-2; 9 bases agree with TRBD1. CDR1 and CDR2 (germline): LGHNA, YNFKEQ. J was trimmed by 8 bases and V by 5 bases; bases with no gene match: 15. CDR3 size: 16 residues. The CDR3 loop is CASSGRDRATGEGYTF. The CDR3 bases are TGTGCCAGCAGCGGCCGGGACAGGGCAACGGGTGAGGGCTACACCTTC.

The chain carries TRBV15 and TRBJ2-1; perhaps TRBD1 as D (6 bases). The V gene lost 2 bases and the J gene lost 4 bases, with 18 bases spanning the gap. The CDR3 sequence is 17 residues long. CDR1 is LNHNV, CDR2 YYDKDF, per germline (reference sequence). DNA of the CDR3: TGTGCCACCAGCAGAACAACCAGGGGTTTCGGGTACAATGAGCAGTTCTTC. Translating it yields CATSRTTRGFGYNEQFF.

The CDR3 reads CASSLVGQVNTEAFF. The CDR3 bases are TGTGCCAGCAGCTTAGTTGGACAGGTTAACACTGAAGCTTTCTTT. The chain recombines TRBV7-9 with TRBJ1-1, with 7 bases lining up with TRBD1. Germline V lookup: CDR1 SEHNR, CDR2 FQNEAQ (reference sequence). The CDR3 contains 15 residues. V lost 1 base, J lost 2 bases, and 4 bases stayed unmatched.

CDR3 bases: TGTGCCAGCAGCTTGTTGAGAGAAACGCAGTTCTTC. It yields the protein CASSLLRETQFF. The V gene is TRBV5-6, the J gene TRBJ2-1; D is ambiguous. The CDR3 totals 12 residues. Germline assignment: CDR1 SGHDT and CDR2 YYEEEE. V was trimmed by 1 base and J by 12 bases, leaving 11 bases between them.

V gene TRBV27 combines with J gene TRBJ2-2; D not certain. Trimming removed 9 bases at V and 4 bases at J, with 15 bases between. Germline V lookup: CDR1 MNHEY, CDR2 SMNVEV (reference sequence). The CDR3 is 14 amino acids. The CDR3 coding sequence is TGTGCCAGTAAAAAGGGAATTCCCACCGGGGAGCTGTTTTTT. It codes for CASKKGIPTGELFF.

The rearrangement links TRBV13 to TRBJ2-5, with D possibly TRBD2 on 6 matching bases. Germline CDR1 is PRHDT and CDR2 is FYEKMQ (reference sequence). V was clipped by 3 bases and J by 3 bases, with 11 bases between them. The CDR3 contains 14 residues. The DNA of the CDR3 is TGTGCCAGCAGCTTGGTCGGGGGAAAAGAGACCCAGTACTTC. Amino acid sequence: CASSLVGGKETQYF.

The chain uses TRBV28 and TRBJ2-7, with 9 bases that match TRBD1. V lost 8 bases to trimming and J lost 7 bases; unmatched junction nucleotides: 12. The CDR3 spans 14 residues. Germline lookup yields CDR1 MDHEN and CDR2 SYDVKM. The CDR3 DNA follows: TGTGCCAGCGGAATCCCGGGACAGGGAGGGGAGCAGTACTTC. Amino acids: CASGIPGQGGEQYF.

The V gene is TRBV5-1, the J gene TRBJ2-1, with D maybe TRBD2 (6 bases). Trimming cost V 0 bases and J 4 bases, with 11 bases left between them. The CDR3 length is 15 residues. The germline V gene has CDR1 SGHRS and CDR2 YFSETQ. The CDR3, as DNA: TGCGCCAGCAGCTTGGCGGGGGATGGGTACAATGAGCAGTTCTTC. Amino acid sequence: CASSLAGDGYNEQFF.

The chain employs TRBV2 and TRBJ1-1, with D uncertain. The CDR3 consists of 13 residues. The V gene's germline CDR1 is SNHLY and CDR2 FYNNEI. V dropped 6 bases and J dropped 0 bases, with 8 bases sitting between them. In nucleotides, the CDR3 is TGTGCCAGCAGCGCGATCATGAACACTGAAGCTTTCTTT. Amino acid sequence: CASSAIMNTEAFF.

V and J are TRBV3-1 (or the pseudogene TRBV3-2) and TRBJ2-7; 11 nucleotides line up with TRBD2. With V trimmed by 4 bases and J by 5 bases, 7 bases remained unmatched. The CDR3 extends over 15 amino acids. Germline CDR1 and CDR2: LGHDT and YNNKEL (reference sequence). The CDR3 protein is CASSLTSGGNNEQYF. The CDR3 DNA reads TGTGCCAGCAGCCTTACTAGCGGGGGCAACAACGAGCAGTACTTC.

The rearrangement uses TRBV30 and TRBJ1-1; D is unclear. The germline V and J ends were trimmed by 3 bases and 4 bases, with 12 bases remaining between them. The germline gives CDR1 GTSNPN, CDR2 SVGIG (reference sequence). The CDR3 sequence is 13 residues long. The CDR3 spells CAWSLSGGTEAFF. CDR3 sequence (DNA): TGTGCCTGGAGCTTATCGGGTGGCACTGAAGCTTTCTTT.

The chain carries TRBV2 and TRBJ2-7, with 7 bases lining up with TRBD1. The CDR3 is made up of 13 amino acids. Germline CDR1 and CDR2: SNHLY and FYNNEI. The ends lost 8 bases at V and 7 bases at J; junction bases unmatched: 11. This CDR3 reads CASQGQVSGEQYF. In nucleotides, the CDR3 is TGTGCCAGCCAAGGACAGGTCTCTGGAGAGCAGTACTTC.

The V gene is TRBV2, the J gene TRBJ2-7, with TRBD1 matching 10 bases. The length of the CDR3 is 13 residues. The trim removed 6 bases at V and 1 base at J, leaving 0 bases unmatched. Germline V CDR1 and CDR2: SNHLY, FYNNEI. The chain's CDR3 is CASRDRGSYEQYF. In DNA form, the CDR3 reads TGTGCCAGCAGGGACAGGGGGTCCTACGAGCAGTACTTC.

V is TRBV24-1 and J is TRBJ2-7; D unresolved. Trimming left V 1 base short and J 3 bases short, with 9 bases between. The CDR3 is 14 residues long. CDR1 KGHDR and CDR2 SFDVKD come from the germline V gene. CDR3 protein: CATSDFGHDYEQYF. CDR3 bases: TGTGCCACCAGTGATTTCGGGCACGACTACGAGCAGTACTTC.

This clone has more than one count but fewer than ten. The chain links TRBV7-2 to TRBJ1-2; unclear D gene. V lost 2 bases and J 0 bases, leaving 7 bases between the germline ends. The germline V gene has CDR1 SGHTA and CDR2 FQGNSA. The CDR3 runs to 14 residues. The CDR3 spells CASSLFQANYGYTF. The CDR3 nucleotides read TGTGCCAGCAGCTTATTCCAGGCTAACTATGGCTACACCTTC.

The chain couples TRBV28 to TRBJ1-6; D gene ambiguous. The CDR3 spans 14 residues. Trimming stripped 2 bases from V and 10 bases from J, with 12 bases between. Germline CDR1 MDHEN, CDR2 SYDVKM. In DNA, the CDR3 is TGTGCCAGCAGTTTAGCCATGGAGATCTCACCCCTCCACTTT. Its translation: CASSLAMEISPLHF.

This clone was seen only once. CDR3 residues: CASSLSPGSWYGYTF. For the CDR3, the DNA is TGTGCCAGCAGCTTATCACCAGGATCATGGTATGGCTACACCTTC. The genes are TRBV11-2 and TRBJ1-2; D gene ambiguous. V was shortened by 2 bases and J by 5 bases, with 15 bases between the two germline ends. Looked up from germline, CDR1 is SGHAT and CDR2 is FQNNGV. The length of the CDR3 is 15 residues.

V and J are TRBV19 and TRBJ2-1; TRBD1 is a possible D gene (6 bases). The CDR3 loop spans 16 amino acids. V was clipped by 2 bases and J by 0 bases, with 11 bases between them. Germline V gene sequence: CDR1 LNHDA, CDR2 SQIVND (reference sequence). In DNA, the CDR3 is TGTGCCAGTAGTATACTTCCAGGGGACTCCTACAATGAGCAGTTCTTC. Residues: CASSILPGDSYNEQFF.

The V call is TRBV7-2, the J call TRBJ1-2; D is unresolved. The ends were cut back, 1 base at V and 4 bases at J, with 13 bases in the middle. This CDR3 has 15 amino acids. Germline V gives CDR1 SGHTA, CDR2 FQGNSA. CDR3 residues: CASSLVAEGSYGYTF. CDR3 nucleotides: TGTGCCAGCAGCTTAGTGGCCGAGGGCAGCTATGGCTACACCTTC.

The V gene is TRBV6-5, the J gene TRBJ2-1, with 9 nucleotides matching TRBD1. Per the germline V gene, CDR1 is MNHEY and CDR2 is SVGAGI. The CDR3 runs 15 residues. V lost 4 bases and J lost 10; bases outside the gene matches: 11. Written as DNA, the CDR3 is TGTGCCAGCAGTTTTGACCCTGGGACAGGGTTGGAGCAGTTCTTC. Translating it yields CASSFDPGTGLEQFF.

The chain joins TRBV27 to TRBJ2-4, with D maybe TRBD1 (6 bases). The CDR3 contains 14 residues. V was shortened by 8 bases and J by 4 bases, with 15 bases between the two germline ends. The V gene's germline CDR1 is MNHEY and CDR2 SMNVEV (reference sequence). The CDR3 reads CASPTWGQKNIQYF. In DNA, the CDR3 is TGTGCCAGCCCCACCTGGGGGCAAAAAAACATTCAGTACTTC.

V is TRBV7-8 and J is TRBJ1-4; D is uncertain. The CDR3 totals 15 residues. Germline V gene lookup returns CDR1 SGHVS and CDR2 FQNEAQ. Trimming left V 5 bases short and J 8 bases short, with 18 bases between. DNA of the CDR3: TGTGCCAGCAGCCAAGTGGTAGGGTGGAGGGAAAAACTGTTTTTT. It is translated as CASSQVVGWREKLFF.

The genes are TRBV18 and TRBJ1-2; D perhaps matches TRBD1 (6 bases). CDR3 size: 13 residues. The V gene's germline CDR1 is KGHSH and CDR2 LQKENI. The ends were cut back, 0 bases at V and 6 bases at J, with 8 bases in the middle. CDR3 protein: CASSPPAGDGYTF. The CDR3, as DNA: TGTGCCAGCTCACCACCGGCAGGGGATGGCTACACCTTC.

The CDR3 loop is CASSLQGSRTFF. For the CDR3, the DNA is TGTGCCAGCAGTCTTCAGGGATCGAGGACTTTCTTT. The rearrangement uses TRBV12-3 or TRBV12-4 and TRBJ1-1, with D perhaps matching TRBD1 (5 bases). The CDR3 is 12 amino acids. V gave up 5 bases and J gave up 12 bases, with 16 bases separating them.